The rows below give T cell receptor beta chains drawn from one sample of a study of blood T cell repertoires in COVID-19. The data were produced by immunoSEQ multiplex PCR, yet TCRdb's version contains in-frame clones alone and is incomplete. The repertoire holds a few hundred thousand clones, with around 87% as singletons. Sequenced material: peripheral blood. These receptors were collected from a woman aged 40 to 55 with COVID-19, enrolled during active disease. CDR3s include the opening cysteine and the closing phenylalanine or tryptophan. The D gene is left open where the match is weak. The listing skips clone size in some rows; elsewhere it reads once, few, many or a size class.

cdr3_aa: CARDRGAYGYTF
cdr3_nt: TGTGCCAGGGACAGGGGGGCCTATGGCTACACCTTC
j_call: TRBJ1-2
clone_size: -
d_call: TRBD1
v_call: TRBV11-3

cdr3_aa: CASTPEAGTGKHEQFF
cdr3_nt: TGTGCCAGCACTCCCGAAGCCGGGACAGGGAAACATGAGCAGTTCTTC
j_call: TRBJ2-1
clone_size: -
d_call: TRBD1
v_call: TRBV19

cdr3_aa: CASSVSSGGFGTGELFF
cdr3_nt: TGTGCCAGCAGCGTATCGTCAGGGGGATTCGGCACCGGGGAGCTGTTTTTT
j_call: TRBJ2-2
clone_size: -
d_call: TRBD1
v_call: TRBV9

cdr3_aa: CASSRGPNEKLFF
cdr3_nt: TGTGCCAGCAGCCGGGGGCCTAATGAAAAACTGTTTTTT
j_call: TRBJ1-4
clone_size: -
d_call: -
v_call: TRBV14

cdr3_aa: CASSLTPGQNEKLFF
cdr3_nt: TGTGCCAGCAGTCTTACGCCGGGACAGAATGAAAAACTGTTTTTT
j_call: TRBJ1-4
clone_size: -
d_call: TRBD1
v_call: TRBV27

cdr3_aa: CASTPGGTGPQHF
cdr3_nt: TGTGCCAGCACCCCCGGGGGGACGGGGCCCCAGCATTTT
j_call: TRBJ1-5
clone_size: -
d_call: -
v_call: TRBV12-3/TRBV12-4

cdr3_aa: CAISEGSSPLHF
cdr3_nt: TGTGCCATCAGTGAAGGGAGTTCACCCCTCCACTTT
j_call: TRBJ1-6
clone_size: few
d_call: -
v_call: TRBV10-3

cdr3_aa: CASSLIGQGYSPLHF
cdr3_nt: TGTGCCAGCAGCTTAATCGGACAGGGATATTCACCCCTCCACTTT
j_call: TRBJ1-6
clone_size: -
d_call: TRBD1
v_call: TRBV7-2

cdr3_aa: CASRYSGTLNSPLHF
cdr3_nt: TGTGCCAGCAGATATTCCGGGACACTGAATTCACCCCTCCACTTT
j_call: TRBJ1-6
clone_size: -
d_call: -
v_call: TRBV7-9

cdr3_aa: CASSSATAYQPQHF
cdr3_nt: TGTGCCAGCAGTTCCGCGACAGCTTATCAGCCCCAGCATTTT
j_call: TRBJ1-5
clone_size: -
d_call: -
v_call: TRBV28

cdr3_aa: CASSPDRGSRGYTF
cdr3_nt: TGTGCCAGCTCACCAGACAGGGGGTCGCGGGGCTACACCTTC
j_call: TRBJ1-2
clone_size: -
d_call: TRBD1
v_call: TRBV18

cdr3_aa: CASSTFDSSGNTIYF
cdr3_nt: TGTGCCAGTAGTACCTTCGACAGCTCTGGAAACACCATATATTTT
j_call: TRBJ1-3
clone_size: -
d_call: -
v_call: TRBV19

cdr3_aa: CASSPGTATDTQYF
cdr3_nt: TGTGCCAGCTCACCAGGGACAGCCACAGATACGCAGTATTTT
j_call: TRBJ2-3
clone_size: -
d_call: TRBD1
v_call: TRBV18

cdr3_aa: CAWSRGGAANNQPQHF
cdr3_nt: TGTGCCTGGAGTCGAGGGGGGGCGGCGAACAATCAGCCCCAGCATTTT
j_call: TRBJ1-5
clone_size: few
d_call: -
v_call: TRBV30

cdr3_aa: CASSWGGTSTSPDTQYF
cdr3_nt: TGTGCCAGCAGCTGGGGAGGGACTAGCACTTCCCCAGATACGCAGTATTTT
j_call: TRBJ2-3
clone_size: -
d_call: TRBD2
v_call: TRBV5-4

cdr3_aa: CASSEARTGHTEAFF
cdr3_nt: TGTGCCAGCAGTGAAGCCAGAACAGGGCACACTGAAGCTTTCTTT
j_call: TRBJ1-1
clone_size: -
d_call: -
v_call: TRBV2

cdr3_aa: CASSAASGRPGGELFF
cdr3_nt: TGTGCCAGTAGTGCTGCTAGCGGGAGGCCGGGCGGGGAGCTGTTTTTT
j_call: TRBJ2-2
clone_size: -
d_call: TRBD2
v_call: TRBV19

cdr3_aa: CASSFGANTEAFF
cdr3_nt: TGTGCCAGCAGCTTTGGGGCAAACACTGAAGCTTTCTTT
j_call: TRBJ1-1
clone_size: -
d_call: -
v_call: TRBV7-8

cdr3_aa: CASSSNRGNTEAFF
cdr3_nt: TGTGCCAGCAGCTCCAACAGGGGGAACACTGAAGCTTTCTTT
j_call: TRBJ1-1
clone_size: -
d_call: TRBD1
v_call: TRBV7-2

cdr3_aa: CASSPPGLAGGEQFF
cdr3_nt: TGTGCCAGCTCACCACCGGGACTAGCGGGAGGTGAGCAGTTCTTC
j_call: TRBJ2-1
clone_size: -
d_call: TRBD2
v_call: TRBV18

cdr3_aa: CASRIAQGTPDSGTYNEQFF
cdr3_nt: TGTGCCAGCAGGATAGCGCAGGGGACTCCCGATAGCGGGACATACAATGAGCAGTTCTTC
j_call: TRBJ2-1
clone_size: -
d_call: TRBD2
v_call: TRBV27

cdr3_aa: CASSLGGRNIQYF
cdr3_nt: TGTGCCAGCAGTTTGGGGGGTCGAAACATTCAGTACTTC
j_call: TRBJ2-4
clone_size: -
d_call: -
v_call: TRBV28

cdr3_aa: CASSRRDRVPTGELFF
cdr3_nt: TGTGCCAGCAGCCGCCGGGACAGGGTGCCCACCGGGGAGCTGTTTTTT
j_call: TRBJ2-2
clone_size: few
d_call: TRBD1
v_call: TRBV7-2

cdr3_aa: CASSLGTGGIQYYGYTF
cdr3_nt: TGTGCCAGCAGCTTGGGGACAGGGGGGATACAATACTATGGCTACACCTTC
j_call: TRBJ1-2
clone_size: -
d_call: TRBD1
v_call: TRBV7-9

cdr3_aa: CASSPLSRSGANVLTF
cdr3_nt: TGTGCCAGCTCACCATTGAGTCGGTCGGGGGCCAACGTCCTGACTTTC
j_call: TRBJ2-6
clone_size: -
d_call: -
v_call: TRBV18

cdr3_aa: CASSYSNRGGYTF
cdr3_nt: TGTGCCAGCAGTTACTCGAACAGGGGTGGCTACACCTTC
j_call: TRBJ1-2
clone_size: once
d_call: TRBD1
v_call: TRBV6-5

cdr3_aa: CASSPLRGSYTF
cdr3_nt: TGTGCCAGCAGTCCCCTTCGAGGGAGTTACACCTTC
j_call: TRBJ1-2
clone_size: -
d_call: -
v_call: TRBV28

cdr3_aa: CASSLEWGTGGNTDTQYF
cdr3_nt: TGTGCCAGCAGCTTGGAGTGGGGTACAGGGGGAAACACAGATACGCAGTATTTT
j_call: TRBJ2-3
clone_size: once
d_call: TRBD1
v_call: TRBV5-6

cdr3_aa: CASETSGLYGYTF
cdr3_nt: TGTGCCAGCGAAACTTCAGGGCTCTATGGCTACACCTTC
j_call: TRBJ1-2
clone_size: -
d_call: -
v_call: TRBV6-5

cdr3_aa: CASKNPGIGEKLFF
cdr3_nt: TGTGCCAGCAAAAACCCGGGGATTGGTGAAAAACTGTTTTTT
j_call: TRBJ1-4
clone_size: -
d_call: -
v_call: TRBV6-5

cdr3_aa: CASSLVGRDSTNEKLFF
cdr3_nt: TGTGCCAGCAGCTTAGTGGGCCGGGATTCAACTAATGAAAAACTGTTTTTT
j_call: TRBJ1-4
clone_size: -
d_call: -
v_call: TRBV7-9

cdr3_aa: CASSLAGGDEKLFF
cdr3_nt: TGTGCCAGCAGCTTAGCAGGGGGCGACGAAAAACTGTTTTTT
j_call: TRBJ1-4
clone_size: -
d_call: TRBD1
v_call: TRBV7-2

cdr3_aa: CASSIQAAATNEKLFF
cdr3_nt: TGTGCCAGTAGTATCCAGGCCGCAGCAACTAATGAAAAACTGTTTTTT
j_call: TRBJ1-4
clone_size: -
d_call: -
v_call: TRBV19

cdr3_aa: CASRRFMAAGETQYF
cdr3_nt: TGTGCCAGCAGGAGGTTCATGGCCGCGGGGGAGACCCAGTACTTC
j_call: TRBJ2-5
clone_size: -
d_call: -
v_call: TRBV27

cdr3_aa: CASSLAGFYEQYF
cdr3_nt: TGTGCCAGCAGTTTAGCAGGGTTCTACGAGCAGTACTTC
j_call: TRBJ2-7
clone_size: -
d_call: -
v_call: TRBV28

cdr3_aa: CASRLAGGYSSYNEQFF
cdr3_nt: TGTGCCAGCAGACTAGCGGGGGGTTATAGCTCCTACAATGAGCAGTTCTTC
j_call: TRBJ2-1
clone_size: -
d_call: TRBD2
v_call: TRBV5-8

cdr3_aa: CASSLTGRLAGGSYNEQFF
cdr3_nt: TGTGCCAGCAGCTTAACGGGGCGGCTAGCGGGAGGTTCCTACAATGAGCAGTTCTTC
j_call: TRBJ2-1
clone_size: -
d_call: TRBD2
v_call: TRBV7-3

cdr3_aa: CARFRQARSNQPQHF
cdr3_nt: TGTGCCAGGTTTCGGCAGGCCCGAAGCAATCAGCCCCAGCATTTT
j_call: TRBJ1-5
clone_size: -
d_call: -
v_call: TRBV27

cdr3_aa: CASSPIRDRAGYTF
cdr3_nt: TGTGCCAGCAGCCCTATCCGGGACAGGGCTGGCTACACCTTC
j_call: TRBJ1-2
clone_size: -
d_call: TRBD1
v_call: TRBV11-2

cdr3_aa: CSAPDRALHF
cdr3_nt: TGCAGTGCCCCAGACAGGGCGCTCCACTTT
j_call: TRBJ1-6
clone_size: -
d_call: TRBD1
v_call: TRBV20-1

cdr3_aa: CASSIWRTGGNQPQHF
cdr3_nt: TGTGCCAGCAGCATATGGAGGACAGGGGGGAATCAGCCCCAGCATTTT
j_call: TRBJ1-5
clone_size: -
d_call: TRBD1
v_call: TRBV5-4

cdr3_aa: CASSLRGRAMGSTNEKLFF
cdr3_nt: TGTGCCAGCAGCCTACGAGGCAGGGCTATGGGATCAACTAATGAAAAACTGTTTTTT
j_call: TRBJ1-4
clone_size: -
d_call: -
v_call: TRBV5-4

cdr3_aa: CATSRAVNTEAFF
cdr3_nt: TGTGCCACCAGCAGAGCCGTTAACACTGAAGCTTTCTTT
j_call: TRBJ1-1
clone_size: few
d_call: -
v_call: TRBV15

cdr3_aa: CATSVQGSTEAFF
cdr3_nt: TGTGCCACCAGTGTTCAGGGTTCCACTGAAGCTTTCTTT
j_call: TRBJ1-1
clone_size: -
d_call: -
v_call: TRBV24-1

cdr3_aa: CASSRGLLTGELFF
cdr3_nt: TGTGCCAGCAGCCGGGGACTACTTACCGGGGAGCTGTTTTTT
j_call: TRBJ2-2
clone_size: -
d_call: TRBD2
v_call: TRBV7-6

cdr3_aa: CASSFGRDYGYTF
cdr3_nt: TGTGCCAGCAGCTTTGGGAGGGACTATGGCTACACCTTC
j_call: TRBJ1-2
clone_size: -
d_call: -
v_call: TRBV13

cdr3_aa: CASSRRQGADDEQYF
cdr3_nt: TGTGCCAGCAGTCGACGACAGGGGGCGGACGACGAGCAGTACTTC
j_call: TRBJ2-7
clone_size: -
d_call: TRBD1
v_call: TRBV27

cdr3_aa: CASSRTVNQETQYF
cdr3_nt: TGTGCCAGCTCCCGGACAGTTAACCAAGAGACCCAGTACTTC
j_call: TRBJ2-5
clone_size: -
d_call: -
v_call: TRBV18

cdr3_aa: CASSLENRGNEKLFF
cdr3_nt: TGTGCCAGCAGCTTAGAGAACAGGGGGAACGAAAAACTGTTTTTT
j_call: TRBJ1-4
clone_size: -
d_call: TRBD1
v_call: TRBV13

cdr3_aa: CASSSSPGLVHEQYF
cdr3_nt: TGTGCCAGCAGCTCCAGCCCCGGACTAGTCCACGAGCAGTACTTC
j_call: TRBJ2-7
clone_size: -
d_call: TRBD2
v_call: TRBV28

cdr3_aa: CASSLAAGLNQPQHF
cdr3_nt: TGTGCCAGCAGCTTGGCGGCGGGGCTCAATCAGCCCCAGCATTTT
j_call: TRBJ1-5
clone_size: -
d_call: -
v_call: TRBV5-5

cdr3_aa: CASSLAAGYEQYF
cdr3_nt: TGTGCCAGCAGCTTAGCCGCCGGGTACGAGCAGTACTTC
j_call: TRBJ2-7
clone_size: -
d_call: -
v_call: TRBV7-9

cdr3_aa: CASSPRGAADSGNTIYF
cdr3_nt: TGTGCCAGCAGCCCCCGTGGGGCGGCTGACTCTGGAAACACCATATATTTT
j_call: TRBJ1-3
clone_size: -
d_call: -
v_call: TRBV9

cdr3_aa: CASSVTSGAYNEQFF
cdr3_nt: TGTGCCAGCAGCGTAACTAGCGGTGCCTACAATGAGCAGTTCTTC
j_call: TRBJ2-1
clone_size: -
d_call: TRBD2
v_call: TRBV9

cdr3_aa: CASSSDRDGYTF
cdr3_nt: TGCGCCAGCAGCAGCGACAGGGACGGCTACACCTTC
j_call: TRBJ1-2
clone_size: -
d_call: TRBD1
v_call: TRBV5-1

cdr3_aa: CASSKKDGLMNTEAFF
cdr3_nt: TGTGCCAGCAGCAAAAAGGACGGACTTATGAACACTGAAGCTTTCTTT
j_call: TRBJ1-1
clone_size: few
d_call: -
v_call: TRBV7-9

cdr3_aa: CASSQEEGSENTIYF
cdr3_nt: TGCGCCAGCAGCCAAGAAGAGGGATCGGAAAACACCATATATTTT
j_call: TRBJ1-3
clone_size: -
d_call: -
v_call: TRBV4-1

cdr3_aa: CASSYISGESGYTF
cdr3_nt: TGTGCCAGCAGTTACATATCAGGGGAATCTGGCTACACCTTC
j_call: TRBJ1-2
clone_size: -
d_call: -
v_call: TRBV6-6

cdr3_aa: CASSVAGTVLQETQYF
cdr3_nt: TGTGCCAGCAGCGTAGCCGGGACAGTACTACAAGAGACCCAGTACTTC
j_call: TRBJ2-5
clone_size: -
d_call: TRBD1
v_call: TRBV9

cdr3_aa: CASSPKNRGPLNSPLHF
cdr3_nt: TGTGCCAGCAGCCCTAAAAACAGGGGTCCCCTTAATTCACCCCTCCACTTT
j_call: TRBJ1-6
clone_size: -
d_call: TRBD1
v_call: TRBV14